Listed below are T cell receptor beta chains from one sample, sequenced in a study of blood T cell repertoires in COVID-19. Generated by immunoSEQ multiplex PCR, the TCRdb table keeps only in-frame clones and is missing some. The repertoire holds 210,000 or so clones, with around 80% as singletons. Specimen: peripheral blood. These receptors came from a woman older than 75 with COVID-19, enrolled during active disease. The CDR3 runs from the conserved cysteine through the conserved F or W. A D gene is named only where the DNA matches it firmly. Only part of the rows carry a size: once, few, many, or a class if the clone is expanded.

D	V	J	size	DNA	CDR3
.	TRBV7-2	TRBJ2-2	few	TGTGCCAGCAGCCCCAGATGGGCCGGGGGGCTGTTTTTT	CASSPRWAGGLFF
.	TRBV27	TRBJ1-2	.	TGTGCCAGCAGGAGGGTAACCGACTATGGCTACACCTTC	CASRRVTDYGYTF
TRBD1	TRBV27	TRBJ1-2	once	TGTGCCAGCAGTTTAGAACAGGGGAAGTACTATGGCTACACCTTC	CASSLEQGKYYGYTF
.	TRBV19	TRBJ1-2	.	TGTGCCAGCAAGTCGAGCCCCCCCAGGGGTGGCTACACCTTC	CASKSSPPRGGYTF
.	TRBV6-2/TRBV6-3	TRBJ1-4	.	TGTGCCAGCAGTTACATCGGACTTGGACCCGAAAAACTGTTTTTT	CASSYIGLGPEKLFF
.	TRBV2	TRBJ1-5	few	TGTGCCAGCAGTGAGAGAGATAGCAATCAGCCCCAGCATTTT	CASSERDSNQPQHF
TRBD1	TRBV6-8	TRBJ1-3	.	TGTGCCAGGAGAGGGGGGGACAGGGAAAAAGGGAGCTCTGGAAACACCATATATTTT	CARRGGDREKGSSGNTIYF
.	TRBV11-2	TRBJ2-5	.	TGTGCCAGCAGTACTAGTGCACAAGAGACCCAGTACTTC	CASSTSAQETQYF
.	TRBV15	TRBJ2-7	.	TGTGCCACCAGCGGGTCGGGGGACCACTCCTACGAGCAGTACTTC	CATSGSGDHSYEQYF
TRBD1	TRBV19	TRBJ1-1	.	TGTGCCAGCATACAGGGGGCAACGGGGTACTACACTGAAGCTTTCTTT	CASIQGATGYYTEAFF
TRBD1	TRBV5-6	TRBJ2-7	.	TGTGCCAGCAGCTTGCTCGGACAGGACTCCTACGAGCAGTACTTC	CASSLLGQDSYEQYF
.	TRBV28	TRBJ2-4	.	TGTGCCAGCAGTTTAAGGGGGAAACTCCAAAACATTCAGTACTTC	CASSLRGKLQNIQYF
TRBD1	TRBV10-3	TRBJ2-7	.	TGTGCCATCAGTGAGCAGGGGGCGGGATACGAGCAGTACTTC	CAISEQGAGYEQYF
.	TRBV19	TRBJ2-7	.	TGTGCCAGTAGTATGGGGCAGCTCAGCTCCTACGAGCAGTACTTC	CASSMGQLSSYEQYF
TRBD2	TRBV25-1	TRBJ2-1	.	TGTGCCAGCCAACCCCTCTCCGGGACTAAGAATGAGCAGTTCTTC	CASQPLSGTKNEQFF
.	TRBV9	TRBJ2-1	.	TGTGCCAGCAGCCCCATGGCGGGGTCCTACAATGAGCAGTTCTTC	CASSPMAGSYNEQFF
TRBD1	TRBV5-5	TRBJ1-4	.	TGTGCCAGCAGTTCCGGGACAGATAATGAAAAACTGTTTTTT	CASSSGTDNEKLFF
TRBD1	TRBV24-1	TRBJ2-7	.	TGTGCCACCCAACCAGGGACAGGGGGCAGGCAGTACTTC	CATQPGTGGRQYF
.	TRBV9	TRBJ2-2	few	TGTGCCAGTCGGGGGATCGGGGAGCTGTTTTTT	CASRGIGELFF
.	TRBV4-1	TRBJ1-2	.	TGCGCCAGCAGCCAGAGGGGGGGCTATGGCTACACCTTC	CASSQRGGYGYTF
TRBD1	TRBV7-2	TRBJ2-7	.	TGTGCCAGCAGCTTAGGACAGGGGGCTTACGAGCAGTACTTC	CASSLGQGAYEQYF
TRBD1	TRBV2	TRBJ1-5	.	TGTGCCAGCAAAGGACAGGCGGATCAGCCCCAGCATTTT	CASKGQADQPQHF
.	TRBV6-5	TRBJ2-7	.	TGTGCCAGCAGTTCAGCAGGGGACGAGCAGTACTTC	CASSSAGDEQYF
TRBD1	TRBV11-1	TRBJ1-5	.	TGTGCCAGCAGCTTAAGGGACAGAAATAGCAATCAGCCCCAGCATTTT	CASSLRDRNSNQPQHF
.	TRBV7-2	TRBJ1-2	.	TGTGCCAGCAGCCAGGACAGCCCTAACTATGGCTACACCTTC	CASSQDSPNYGYTF